The 26 T cell receptor beta chains in this list originate from one sample, sequenced in a study of shared clonotypes between healthy human individuals. TCRdb's copy holds only in-frame clones and misses some; the assay was immunoSEQ multiplex PCR. The sample has roughly 380,000 clones; about 96% are singletons. The sequenced sample consisted of memory CD8+ T cells sorted from blood. Specified subset: CD45RO+ cells pooled with CCR7-negative TemRA cells. These receptors were collected from a man aged 30 to 39 in good health.

Concerning this clone itself: At one of its ends the junction is not consistent with the germline gene, which may arise from a read error. The rearrangement joins TRBV7-9 to TRBJ2-3, with a possible D match to TRBD2 (6 bases). The length of the CDR3 is 15 residues. The germline V gene encodes CDR1 SEHNR and CDR2 FQNEAQ (reference sequence). Here the CDR3 DNA reads TGTGCCGGCAGTCTTAGCGGAACTAGCACAGATACGCAGTATTTT. Translating it yields CAGSLSGTSTDTQYF.

The chain is built from TRBV14 and TRBJ2-7, with D unresolved. CDR3 length equals 12 residues. CDR1 is SGHDN and CDR2 is FVKESK in the germline V gene. With 2 bases removed from V and 3 bases from J, the gap between germline ends came to 5 bases. The CDR3 reads CASSQNGYEQYF. CDR3 nucleotides: TGTGCCAGCAGCCAAAACGGCTACGAGCAGTACTTC. The entire variable domain, with the rest obtained from reference TRBV14 and TRBJ2-7, is as follows: EAGVTQFPSHSVIEKGQTVTLRCDPISGHDNLYWYRRVMGKEIKFLLHFVKESKQDESGMPNNRFLAERTGGTYSTLKVQPAELEDSGVYFCASSQNGYEQYFGPGTRLTVT.

This chain uses TRBV5-4 with TRBJ2-1, with a tentative D call TRBD1 (6 bases). CDR1 is SGHNT, CDR2 YYREEE, per germline (reference sequence). Deletions cut 2 bases from V and 6 bases from J, with 18 bases between. This CDR3 comprises 16 residues. The CDR3 protein is CASSFRGGRLRNEQFF. As DNA, the CDR3 is TGTGCCAGCAGCTTCCGAGGGGGAAGATTACGCAATGAGCAGTTCTTC.

This clone was observed once. The rearrangement uses TRBV21-1 and TRBJ2-3. TRBV21-1 is a documented pseudogene. The CDR3 has 15 residues. The CDR3 reads CASSRLVAGGDTQYF. CDR3 DNA: TGTGCCAGCAGCCGTTTGGTAGCAGGCGGAGATACGCAGTATTTT.

This clone was seen a single time. Within the sample, other DNA sequences also encode this same CDR3. The chain carries TRBV7-9 and TRBJ1-1; D unresolved. Deletions cut 6 bases from V and 5 bases from J, with 4 bases between. The CDR3 extends over 10 amino acids. Germline CDR1 is SEHNR and CDR2 is FQNEAQ (reference sequence). CDR3 in amino acids: CASSLTEAFF. The CDR3 DNA reads TGTGCCAGCAGTCTTACTGAAGCTTTCTTT.

This chain connects TRBV7-2 to TRBJ2-5; 8 bases line up with TRBD1. The junction had 10 bases not matched to a gene; V was cut back by 5 bases and J by 5 bases. Germline V gives CDR1 SGHTA, CDR2 FQGNSA. The CDR3 covers 15 residues. CDR3 coding DNA: TGTGCCAGCAGCCGGACAGGGATCCCTGGGGAGACCCAGTACTTC. Translated, it gives CASSRTGIPGETQYF.

This chain connects TRBV4-1 to TRBJ2-7; 10 bases map to TRBD2. The CDR3 sequence is 17 residues long. Germline V gene data show CDR1 as MGHRA and CDR2 as YSYEKL. Unmatched junction bases numbered 10, after V lost 0 bases and J lost 5 bases. The CDR3 nucleotides read TGCGCCAGCAGCCAAGACCTAGCGGGAGTGGTCATCCACGAGCAGTACTTC. Translation: CASSQDLAGVVIHEQYF.

The CDR3 DNA follows: TGTGCCACTGACTACAGGGCCAATCAGCCCCAGCATTTT. Translation gives CATDYRANQPQHF. The genes are TRBV28 and TRBJ1-5; tentative D call: TRBD1 (6 bases). Germline lookup yields CDR1 MDHEN and CDR2 SYDVKM. The germline V and J ends were trimmed by 10 bases and 3 bases, with 13 bases remaining between them. The CDR3 spans 13 residues.

This clone was detected only once. This sample also contains other DNA sequences that code for the same CDR3. The V and J genes are TRBV20-1 and TRBJ2-5; D gene unclear. V was shortened by 6 bases and J by 2 bases, with 7 bases between the two germline ends. The CDR3 length is 11 residues. From germline, CDR1 is DFQATT and CDR2 SNEGSKA (reference sequence). CDR3 in amino acids: CSATPQETQYF. The CDR3 DNA sequence: TGCAGTGCGACTCCACAAGAGACCCAGTACTTC.

The chain employs TRBV5-1 and TRBJ2-1, with 10 nucleotides matching TRBD2. Germline CDR1 reads SGHRS; CDR2 reads YFSETQ. The ends lost 6 bases at V and 5 bases at J; junction bases unmatched: 8. The CDR3 contains 15 residues. This chain's CDR3 is CASISGRVGNNEQFF. CDR3 bases: TGCGCCAGCATAAGCGGGAGGGTGGGCAACAATGAGCAGTTCTTC.

This chain joins TRBV19 and TRBJ1-4, with D hard to call. Trimming cost V 7 bases and J 0 bases, with 9 bases left between them. Germline CDR1 LNHDA, CDR2 SQIVND (reference sequence). The CDR3 sequence is 14 residues long. CDR3: CASKRGPTNEKLFF. CDR3 sequence (DNA): TGTGCCAGTAAACGAGGGCCAACTAATGAAAAACTGTTTTTT.

The rearrangement links TRBV5-1 to TRBJ2-3, with D possibly being TRBD2 (5 bases). CDR1 and CDR2 (germline): SGHRS, YFSETQ. Trimming took 2 bases from V and 8 from J, leaving 12 bases between them. The CDR3 is 13 amino acids. The CDR3 loop is CASSLRSEGTQYF. CDR3 DNA: TGCGCCAGCAGCTTACGGTCCGAGGGTACGCAGTATTTT. The whole variable domain, filled in from reference TRBV5-1 and TRBJ2-3, reads KAGVTQTPRYLIKTRGQQVTLSCSPISGHRSVSWYQQTPGQGLQFLFEYFSETQRNKGNFPGRFSGRQFSNSRSEMNVSTLELGDSALYLCASSLRSEGTQYFGPGTRLTVL.

This clone appeared a single time. The rearrangement links TRBV1 to TRBJ1-1. TRBV1 represents a pseudogene. The CDR3 sequence is 19 residues long. In DNA, the CDR3 is TGCACCAGCAGCCAAGTTTTAAATGGTCAGGGACTAATGAACACTGAAGCTTTCTTT. Residues: CTSSQVLNGQGLMNTEAFF.

The chain couples TRBV6-5 to TRBJ2-7; weak D call: TRBD2 (6 bases). Germline CDR1 reads MNHEY; CDR2 reads SVGAGI. Trimming stripped 6 bases from V and 4 bases from J, with 16 bases between. CDR3 size: 14 residues. The CDR3 nucleotides are TGTGCCAGCAGCCAAACGCCAGGAGGGTACGAGCAGTACTTC. Translating it yields CASSQTPGGYEQYF.

This rearrangement joins TRBV4-1 to TRBJ1-5; D uncertain. The CDR3 has 16 amino acids. Trimming stripped 1 base from V and 5 bases from J, with 15 bases between. Germline lookup yields CDR1 MGHRA and CDR2 YSYEKL. The chain's CDR3 is CASSQAGEFQDQPQHF. The CDR3 DNA reads as TGCGCCAGCAGCCAAGCCGGGGAGTTCCAAGATCAGCCCCAGCATTTT.

The V and J genes are TRBV4-1 and TRBJ1-2; maybe TRBD1 (6 bases). This CDR3 is 15 amino acids long. Trimming took 0 bases from V and 5 from J, leaving 13 bases between them. Germline CDR1 reads MGHRA; CDR2 reads YSYEKL. The CDR3 is CASSQEGTGKYGYTF. CDR3 nucleotides: TGCGCCAGCAGCCAAGAAGGAACAGGGAAATATGGCTACACCTTC.

V usage is TRBV4-2 and J usage is TRBJ2-2; 11 bases are shared with TRBD2. CDR1 and CDR2 from the germline V gene are LGHNA and YNFKEQ. This CDR3 is 16 amino acids long. The V gene end was trimmed by 2 bases and the J gene end by 4 bases; junction bases not matched to a gene: 3. CDR3 nucleotide sequence: TGTGCCAGCAGCCAAAATAGCGGGAGGGCCACCGGGGAGCTGTTTTTT. It yields the protein CASSQNSGRATGELFF.

V and J are TRBV11-3 and TRBJ2-2; 7 positions match TRBD2. V shed 1 base, J shed 2 bases, and the junction held 4 bases outside the gene matches. The CDR3 spans 16 residues. Germline-derived CDR1 and CDR2 are SGHNT and YENEEA. In DNA, the CDR3 is TGTGCCAGCAGCTTAGGGGGCGGGGGAAACACCGGGGAGCTGTTTTTT. This encodes CASSLGGGGNTGELFF.

This chain links TRBV5-1 with TRBJ2-5; D is uncertain. The CDR3 length is 15 residues. Germline V gene data show CDR1 as SGHRS and CDR2 as YFSETQ. Trimming cost V 4 bases and J 2 bases, with 15 bases left between them. Here the CDR3 DNA reads TGCGCCAGCAGCGACCGCTCCACCGCACAAGAGACCCAGTACTTC. It codes for CASSDRSTAQETQYF.

This chain connects TRBV6-1 to TRBJ2-1; D gene ambiguous. V dropped 8 bases and J dropped 2 bases, with 4 bases sitting between them. Germline lookup yields CDR1 MNHNS and CDR2 SASEGT. The CDR3 loop spans 11 amino acids. The CDR3 region has the DNA TGTGCCAGCGCCACCTACAATGAGCAGTTCTTC. It encodes CASATYNEQFF.

V and J are TRBV10-1 and TRBJ2-5, with 7 bases identical to TRBD1. Looked up from germline, CDR1 is WNHNN and CDR2 is SYGVQD (reference sequence). V was pared by 7 bases and J by 2 bases, with 7 bases of the junction left unmatched. The CDR3 sequence is 14 residues long. CDR3 bases: TGCGCCAGCATACCGGGACAGACTCAAGAGACCCAGTACTTC. The encoded protein is CASIPGQTQETQYF.

The V call is TRBV7-3, the J call TRBJ1-5; tentatively, D is TRBD1 (6 bases). The CDR3 spans 13 residues. Per the germline V gene, CDR1 is SGHTA and CDR2 is FQGTGA. Trimming stripped 2 bases from V and 10 bases from J, with 12 bases between. The CDR3: CASSLDSRGPQHF. In DNA, the CDR3 is TGTGCCAGCAGCTTAGACTCCAGGGGACCCCAGCATTTT.

The chain is built from TRBV20-1 and TRBJ2-2, with D possibly matching TRBD1 (6 bases). The CDR3 runs to 11 residues. From germline, CDR1 is DFQATT and CDR2 SNEGSKA (reference sequence). V was pared by 6 bases and J by 6 bases, with 8 bases between. In DNA, the CDR3 is TGCAGTGCGAGGACAGCCGGGGAGCTGTTTTTT. This codes for CSARTAGELFF.

This clone showed up just once. The same CDR3 is also encoded by other DNA sequences in this sample. The chain uses TRBV6-4 and TRBJ1-1; D is perhaps TRBD1 (6 bases). The V end was cut by 2 bases, the J end by 8 bases, with 9 bases between. The germline V gene encodes CDR1 MRHNA and CDR2 SNTAGT. This CDR3 is 12 amino acids long. CDR3 nucleotides: TGTGCCAGCAGTGACAGGGGGGGAGAAGCTTTCTTT. It encodes CASSDRGGEAFF.

The rearrangement links TRBV30 to TRBJ2-5, with 7 bases fitting TRBD2. J gave up 5 bases and V 0 bases, and 9 bases lay outside the gene matches. Germline CDR1 GTSNPN, CDR2 SVGIG (reference sequence). This CDR3 has 15 amino acids. CDR3 amino acids: CAWSVGLAVKETQYF. The CDR3 region has the DNA TGTGCCTGGAGTGTGGGGCTAGCGGTAAAGGAGACCCAGTACTTC. Full variable domain (rest looked up from reference TRBV30 and TRBJ2-5): SQTIHQWPATLVQPVGSPLSLECTVEGTSNPNLYWYRQAAGRGLQLLFYSVGIGQISSEVPQNLSASRPQDRQFILSSKKLLLSDSGFYLCAWSVGLAVKETQYFGPGTRLLVL.

The gene calls are TRBV14 and TRBJ1-1; 7 nucleotides agree with TRBD1. This CDR3 spans 14 amino acids. The J segment lost 1 base and the V segment lost 1 base, leaving 0 bases of the junction unmatched. Per the germline V gene, CDR1 is SGHDN and CDR2 is FVKESK. Here the CDR3 reads CASSQGQGNTEAFF. CDR3 bases: TGTGCCAGCAGCCAAGGACAGGGGAACACTGAAGCTTTCTTT. The full variable domain, in which reference TRBV14 and TRBJ1-1 provide the parts outside the CDR3, is EAGVTQFPSHSVIEKGQTVTLRCDPISGHDNLYWYRRVMGKEIKFLLHFVKESKQDESGMPNNRFLAERTGGTYSTLKVQPAELEDSGVYFCASSQGQGNTEAFFGQGTRLTVV.